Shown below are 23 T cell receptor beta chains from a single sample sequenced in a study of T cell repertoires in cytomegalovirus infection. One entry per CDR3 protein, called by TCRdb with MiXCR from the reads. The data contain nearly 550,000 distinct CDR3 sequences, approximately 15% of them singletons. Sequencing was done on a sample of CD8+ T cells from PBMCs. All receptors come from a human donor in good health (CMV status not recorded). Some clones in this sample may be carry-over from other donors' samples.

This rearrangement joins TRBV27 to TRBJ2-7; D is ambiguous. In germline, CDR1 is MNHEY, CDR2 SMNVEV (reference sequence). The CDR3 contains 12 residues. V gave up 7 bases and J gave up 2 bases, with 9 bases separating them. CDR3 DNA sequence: TGTGCCAGCATCCTCAGAACCTACGAGCAGTACTTC. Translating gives CASILRTYEQYF.

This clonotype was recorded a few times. The CDR3 is CASSPWGDGYTF. The CDR3, as DNA: TGTGCCAGCAGCCCCTGGGGAGATGGCTACACCTTC. This chain uses TRBV14 with TRBJ1-2; D gene ambiguous. Per germline, CDR1 SGHDN and CDR2 FVKESK. Trimming pared 4 bases from V and 6 bases from J, leaving 9 bases between. The CDR3 is 12 amino acids.

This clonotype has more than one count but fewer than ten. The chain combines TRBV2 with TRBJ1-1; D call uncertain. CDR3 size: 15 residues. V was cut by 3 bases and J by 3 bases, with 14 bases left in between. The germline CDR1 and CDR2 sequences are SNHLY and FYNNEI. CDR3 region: CASSEEWVTDTEAFF. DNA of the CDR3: TGTGCCAGCAGTGAGGAGTGGGTAACGGACACTGAAGCTTTCTTT.

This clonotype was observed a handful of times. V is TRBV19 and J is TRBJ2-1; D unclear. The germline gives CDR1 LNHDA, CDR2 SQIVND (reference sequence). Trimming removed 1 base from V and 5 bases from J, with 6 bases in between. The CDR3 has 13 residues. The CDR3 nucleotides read TGTGCCAGTAGTATAGCTAGAAACAATGAGCAGTTCTTC. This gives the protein CASSIARNNEQFF.

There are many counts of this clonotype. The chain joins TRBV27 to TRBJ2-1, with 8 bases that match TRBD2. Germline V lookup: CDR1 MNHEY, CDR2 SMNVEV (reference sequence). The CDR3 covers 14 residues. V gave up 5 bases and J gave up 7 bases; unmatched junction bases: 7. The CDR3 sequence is CASSVPGLGNEQFF. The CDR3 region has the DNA TGTGCCAGCAGTGTACCGGGACTAGGGAATGAGCAGTTCTTC.

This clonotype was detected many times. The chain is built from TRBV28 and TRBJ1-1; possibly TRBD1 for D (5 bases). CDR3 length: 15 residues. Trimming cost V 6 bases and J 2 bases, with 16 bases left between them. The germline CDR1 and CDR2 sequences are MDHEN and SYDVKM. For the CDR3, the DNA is TGTGCCAGCAGCCCCGGGGGGAGGCGAAACACTGAAGCTTTCTTT. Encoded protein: CASSPGGRRNTEAFF.

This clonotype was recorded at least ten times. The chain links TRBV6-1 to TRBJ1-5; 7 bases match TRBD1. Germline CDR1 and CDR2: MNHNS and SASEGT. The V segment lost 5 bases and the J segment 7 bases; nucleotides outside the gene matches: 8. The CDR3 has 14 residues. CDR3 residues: CASSWAQGGQPQHF. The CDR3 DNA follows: TGTGCCAGCAGTTGGGCCCAGGGGGGACAGCCCCAGCATTTT.

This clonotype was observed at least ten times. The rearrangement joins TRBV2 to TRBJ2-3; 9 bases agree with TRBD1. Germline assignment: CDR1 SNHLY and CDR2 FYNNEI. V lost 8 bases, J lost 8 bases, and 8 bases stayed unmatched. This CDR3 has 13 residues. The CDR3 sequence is CASLQGAPVTQYF. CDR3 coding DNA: TGTGCCAGCCTACAGGGGGCGCCGGTTACGCAGTATTTT.

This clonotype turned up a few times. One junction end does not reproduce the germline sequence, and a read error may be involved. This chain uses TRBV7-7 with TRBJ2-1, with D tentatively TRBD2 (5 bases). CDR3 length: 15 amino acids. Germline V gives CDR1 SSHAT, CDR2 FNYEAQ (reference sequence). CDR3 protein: CASSLDWSSYNEQFF. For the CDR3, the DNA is TGTGCTAGCAGCTTGGACTGGAGCTCCTACAATGAGCAGTTCTTC.

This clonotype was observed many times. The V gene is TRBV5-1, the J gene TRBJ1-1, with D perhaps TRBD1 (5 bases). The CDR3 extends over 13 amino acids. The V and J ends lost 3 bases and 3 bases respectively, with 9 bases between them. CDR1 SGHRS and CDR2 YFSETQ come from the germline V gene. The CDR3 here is CASSWGGDTEAFF. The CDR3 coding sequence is TGCGCCAGCAGCTGGGGAGGGGACACTGAAGCTTTCTTT.

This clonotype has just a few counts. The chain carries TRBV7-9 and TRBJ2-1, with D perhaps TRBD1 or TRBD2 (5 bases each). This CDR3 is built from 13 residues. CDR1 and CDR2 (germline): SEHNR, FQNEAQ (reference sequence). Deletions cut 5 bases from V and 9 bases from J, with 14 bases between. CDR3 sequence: CASSAGTSIEQFF. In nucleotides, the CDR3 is TGTGCCAGCAGCGCCGGGACGTCCATTGAGCAGTTCTTC.

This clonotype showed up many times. This CDR3 reads CASSLKGTGFSNYGYTF. Written as DNA, the CDR3 is TGTGCCAGCAGCTTGAAAGGGACAGGGTTCAGTAACTATGGCTACACCTTC. This chain links TRBV11-2 with TRBJ1-2, with 9 bases lining up with TRBD1. With 3 bases clipped from V and 1 base from J, the junction kept 9 bases outside the gene matches. The CDR3 contains 17 residues. Germline lookup yields CDR1 SGHAT and CDR2 FQNNGV.

The CDR3 reads CSASRPNYNEQFF. The CDR3 nucleotides are TGCAGTGCTAGTCGGCCAAACTACAATGAGCAGTTCTTC. The chain links TRBV20-1 to TRBJ2-1; D not certain. CDR1 is DFQATT and CDR2 is SNEGSKA in the germline V gene (reference sequence). The V gene lost 3 bases and the J gene lost 3 bases, with 9 bases spanning the gap. There are 13 residues in the CDR3.

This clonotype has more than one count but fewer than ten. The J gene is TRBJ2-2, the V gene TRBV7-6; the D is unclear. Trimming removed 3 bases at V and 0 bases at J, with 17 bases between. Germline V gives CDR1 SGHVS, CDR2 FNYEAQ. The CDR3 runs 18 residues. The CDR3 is CASSFNVLGHSNTGELFF. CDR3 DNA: TGTGCCAGCAGCTTTAACGTTCTTGGGCACTCGAACACCGGGGAGCTGTTTTTT.

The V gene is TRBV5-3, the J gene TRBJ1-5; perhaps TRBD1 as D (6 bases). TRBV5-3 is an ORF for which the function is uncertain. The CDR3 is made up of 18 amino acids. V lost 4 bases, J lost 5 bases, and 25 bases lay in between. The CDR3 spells CARSAGAPSGGRDQPQHF. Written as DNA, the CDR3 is TGTGCCAGAAGCGCGGGGGCTCCTTCGGGGGGCAGGGATCAGCCCCAGCATTTT.

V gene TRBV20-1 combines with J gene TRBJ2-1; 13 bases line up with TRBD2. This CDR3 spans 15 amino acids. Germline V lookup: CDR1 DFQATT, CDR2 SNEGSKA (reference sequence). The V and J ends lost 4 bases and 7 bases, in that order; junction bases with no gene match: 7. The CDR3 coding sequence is TGCAGTGCTACCGGACTAGCGGGAGTTTCGAATGAGCAGTTCTTC. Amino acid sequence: CSATGLAGVSNEQFF.

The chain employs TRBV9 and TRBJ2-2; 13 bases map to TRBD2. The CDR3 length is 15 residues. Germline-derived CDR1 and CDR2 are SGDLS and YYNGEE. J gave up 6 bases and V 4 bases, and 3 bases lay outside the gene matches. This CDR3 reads CASSTSGGASGELFF. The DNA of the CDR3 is TGTGCCAGCAGCACTAGCGGGGGGGCCTCCGGGGAGCTGTTTTTT.

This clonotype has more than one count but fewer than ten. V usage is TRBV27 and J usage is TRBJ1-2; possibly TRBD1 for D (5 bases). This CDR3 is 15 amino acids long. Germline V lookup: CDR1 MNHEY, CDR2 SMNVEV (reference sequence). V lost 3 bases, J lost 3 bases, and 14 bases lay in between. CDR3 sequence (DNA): TGTGCCAGCAGTTTGCCGTGGGACCGGGACTATGGCTACACCTTC. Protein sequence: CASSLPWDRDYGYTF.

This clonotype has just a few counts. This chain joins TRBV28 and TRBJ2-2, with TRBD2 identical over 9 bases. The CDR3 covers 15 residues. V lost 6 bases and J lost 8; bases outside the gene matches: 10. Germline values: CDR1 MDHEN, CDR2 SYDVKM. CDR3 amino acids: CASRPLAGRLGELFF. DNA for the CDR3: TGTGCCAGCAGGCCTCTAGCGGGAAGGTTGGGGGAGCTGTTTTTT.

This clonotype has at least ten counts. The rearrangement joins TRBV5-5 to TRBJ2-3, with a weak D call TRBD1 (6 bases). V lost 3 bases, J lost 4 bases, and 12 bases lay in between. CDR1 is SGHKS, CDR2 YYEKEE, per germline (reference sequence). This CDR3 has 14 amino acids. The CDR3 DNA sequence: TGTGCCAGCAGCTCAACAGGGTGGGCAGATACGCAGTATTTT. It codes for CASSSTGWADTQYF.

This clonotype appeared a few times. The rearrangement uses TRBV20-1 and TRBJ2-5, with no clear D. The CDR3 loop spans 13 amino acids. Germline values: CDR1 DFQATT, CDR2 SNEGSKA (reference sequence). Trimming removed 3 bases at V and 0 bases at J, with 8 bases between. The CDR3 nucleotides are TGCAGTGCTAGGATACGGGACCAAGAGACCCAGTACTTC. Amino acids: CSARIRDQETQYF.

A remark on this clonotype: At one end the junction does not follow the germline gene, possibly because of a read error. CDR3 sequence (DNA): TGTGCCAGCAGCCGGGGGGTGGGCCCCGCAGATACGCCGTATTTT. It specifies CASSRGVGPADTPYF. The V and J genes are TRBV7-6 and TRBJ2-3; 7 bases agree with TRBD2. The CDR3 loop spans 15 amino acids. From germline, CDR1 is SGHVS and CDR2 FNYEAQ.

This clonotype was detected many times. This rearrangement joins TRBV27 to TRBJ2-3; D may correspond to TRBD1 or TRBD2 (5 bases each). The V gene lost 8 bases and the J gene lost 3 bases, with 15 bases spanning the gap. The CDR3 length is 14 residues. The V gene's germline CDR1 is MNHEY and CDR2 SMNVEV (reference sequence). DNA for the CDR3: TGTGCCAGCGCTGGGGGAGCCAGGACAGATACGCAGTATTTT. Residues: CASAGGARTDTQYF.